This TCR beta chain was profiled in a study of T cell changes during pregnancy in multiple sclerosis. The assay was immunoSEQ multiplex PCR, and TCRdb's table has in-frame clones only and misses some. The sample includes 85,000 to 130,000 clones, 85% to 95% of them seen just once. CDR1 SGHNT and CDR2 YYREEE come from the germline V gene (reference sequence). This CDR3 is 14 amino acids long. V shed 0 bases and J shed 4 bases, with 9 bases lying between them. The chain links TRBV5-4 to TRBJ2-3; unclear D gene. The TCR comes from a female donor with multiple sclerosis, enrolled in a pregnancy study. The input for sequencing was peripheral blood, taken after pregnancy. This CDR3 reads CASSLDLDADTQYF. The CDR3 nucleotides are TGTGCCAGCAGCTTGGACCTAGACGCAGATACGCAGTATTTT.